These 24 T cell receptor beta chains originate from one sample sequenced in a study of a mutant IDH1 vaccine in newly diagnosed glioma. Clones were read by immunoSEQ multiplex PCR, and TCRdb kept only the in-frame ones, dropping some. The sample carries 40,000 to 60,000 clones, around four fifths recorded once. The time point is: week 5, during vaccination. A single vaccine dose contained 300 ug of mutant IDH1 20-mer peptide, and topical imiquimod was used with it. These TCRs are of unknown antigen specificity. The sequences come from PBMCs, collected from a glioma patient whose treatment included an IDH1 peptide vaccine. The receptors were sampled from a woman aged 40-49 years with glioma.

The CDR3 DNA reads TGTGCCAGCAGTGTACAGGGGGCAGACTATGGCTACACCTTC. Translating gives CASSVQGADYGYTF. The chain is built from TRBV9 and TRBJ1-2; the match to TRBD1 covers 9 bases. The J segment lost 3 bases and the V segment lost 5 bases, leaving 5 bases of the junction unmatched. CDR1 and CDR2 (germline): SGDLS, YYNGEE. The CDR3 consists of 14 residues. The full variable domain, its missing parts supplied by reference TRBV9 and TRBJ1-2, is DSGVTQTPKHLITATGQRVTLRCSPRSGDLSVYWYQQSLDQGLQFLIQYYNGEERAKGNILERFSAQQFPDLHSELNLSSLELGDSALYFCASSVQGADYGYTFGSGTRLTVV.

This clone has more than one count but fewer than ten. The rearrangement links TRBV30 to TRBJ1-4; 9 nucleotides line up with TRBD1. Per the germline V gene, CDR1 is GTSNPN and CDR2 is SVGIG (reference sequence). After removal of 5 bases from V and 7 bases from J, the junction contained 8 bases not matched to a gene. CDR3 size: 14 residues. The CDR3 is CAWGQGRIGEKLFF. The CDR3 region has the DNA TGTGCCTGGGGACAGGGGAGAATCGGTGAAAAACTGTTTTTT.

As regards this clone: The junction and the germline gene differ at one end; a read error may be behind it. The same CDR3 is also encoded by other DNA sequences in this sample. This chain joins TRBV7-6 and TRBJ1-1, with D perhaps TRBD1 (6 bases). The CDR3 is made up of 13 amino acids. Germline-derived CDR1 and CDR2 are SGHVS and FNYEAQ. This chain's CDR3 is CASSYREGTEAFF. The CDR3 nucleotides read TGTGCCAGTAGCTACAGGGAAGGCACTGAAGCTTTCTTT.

The genes are TRBV2 and TRBJ2-7, with D maybe TRBD1 (6 bases). Germline V gene data show CDR1 as SNHLY and CDR2 as FYNNEI. The length of the CDR3 is 15 residues. V dropped 9 bases and J dropped 5 bases, with 23 bases sitting between them. This chain's CDR3 is CASRPSGTSFDEQYF. DNA of the CDR3: TGTGCCAGTCGACCTTCCGGGACAAGTTTCGACGAGCAGTACTTC. The full variable domain, in which reference TRBV2 and TRBJ2-7 provide the parts outside the CDR3, is EPEVTQTPSHQVTQMGQEVILRCVPISNHLYFYWYRQILGQKVEFLVSFYNNEISEKSEIFDDQFSVERPDGSNFTLKIRSTKLEDSAMYFCASRPSGTSFDEQYFGPGTRLTVT.

The chain couples TRBV4-1 to TRBJ2-1; D possibly corresponds to TRBD1 (6 bases). V was clipped by 2 bases and J by 9 bases, with 11 bases between them. Germline loops: CDR1 MGHRA, CDR2 YSYEKL. The CDR3 contains 13 residues. CDR3 nucleotide sequence: TGCGCCAGCAGCCAATTAACAGGGAGTGAGCAGTTCTTC. Translated, it gives CASSQLTGSEQFF.

This clone was found a few times. This chain links TRBV14 with TRBJ1-1; tentatively, D is TRBD1 (5 bases). Germline values: CDR1 SGHDN, CDR2 FVKESK. The CDR3 totals 14 residues. V was shortened by 1 base and J by 4 bases, with 10 bases between the two germline ends. DNA for the CDR3: TGTGCCAGCAGCCAAGGAGGGGCCGTCACTGAAGCTTTCTTT. The encoded protein is CASSQGGAVTEAFF.

V usage is TRBV29-1 and J usage is TRBJ2-5, with D unresolved. Trimming took 6 bases from V and 5 from J, leaving 13 bases between them. Germline CDR1 SQVTM, CDR2 ANQGSEA. CDR3 length: 12 residues. Here the CDR3 DNA reads TGCAGCGTCCGCGAGGCGGAGGAGACCCAGTACTTC. Its translation is CSVREAEETQYF.

V is TRBV4-3 and J is TRBJ2-7, with a tentative D call TRBD2 (6 bases). This CDR3 has 16 amino acids. Trimming cost V 2 bases and J 0 bases, with 14 bases left between them. CDR1 and CDR2 (germline): LGHNA, YSLEER. DNA of the CDR3: TGCGCCAGCAGCCAATACCGGGACGGGAGCTCCTACGAGCAGTACTTC. It is translated as CASSQYRDGSSYEQYF.

This rearrangement joins TRBV11-2 to TRBJ1-5; D ambiguous. The CDR3 runs to 15 residues. Trimming stripped 2 bases from V and 6 bases from J, with 14 bases between. Germline CDR1 is SGHAT and CDR2 is FQNNGV. The CDR3 here is CASSLLKGGSQPQHF. In DNA form, the CDR3 reads TGTGCCAGCAGCTTACTTAAGGGAGGGAGTCAGCCCCAGCATTTT.

The chain is built from TRBV11-3 and TRBJ1-6, with D perhaps TRBD1 (5 bases). The CDR3 loop spans 18 amino acids. Trimming removed 1 base from V and 6 bases from J, with 19 bases in between. CDR1 SGHNT and CDR2 YENEEA come from the germline V gene. CDR3 DNA sequence: TGTGCCAGCAGCTTAGGGGCGGGGGTGAATCCCGTTAATTCACCCCTCCACTTT. This gives the protein CASSLGAGVNPVNSPLHF.

V and J are TRBV28 and TRBJ1-4, with D tentatively TRBD1 (6 bases). Per germline, CDR1 MDHEN and CDR2 SYDVKM. This CDR3 comprises 14 residues. V was pared by 6 bases and J by 0 bases, with 8 bases between. This chain's CDR3 is CASRDSTTNEKLFF. CDR3 coding DNA: TGTGCCAGCAGGGACAGCACAACTAATGAAAAACTGTTTTTT.

This chain joins TRBV2 and TRBJ2-1; TRBD1 agrees at 8 bases. V gave up 7 bases and J gave up 0 bases; unmatched junction bases: 5. The length of the CDR3 is 15 residues. Per germline, CDR1 SNHLY and CDR2 FYNNEI. CDR3 protein: CASKNRGSSYNEQFF. The CDR3 DNA sequence: TGTGCCAGCAAAAACAGGGGGAGCTCCTACAATGAGCAGTTCTTC. The complete variable domain, with remaining parts taken from reference TRBV2 and TRBJ2-1, reads EPEVTQTPSHQVTQMGQEVILRCVPISNHLYFYWYRQILGQKVEFLVSFYNNEISEKSEIFDDQFSVERPDGSNFTLKIRSTKLEDSAMYFCASKNRGSSYNEQFFGPGTRLTVL.

This rearrangement joins TRBV11-2 to TRBJ1-2, with D hard to call. Germline V gene lookup returns CDR1 SGHAT and CDR2 FQNNGV. The ends were cut back, 5 bases at V and 4 bases at J, with 14 bases in the middle. This CDR3 comprises 14 residues. CDR3 loop: CASSPLTRSYGYTF. In DNA form, the CDR3 reads TGTGCCAGCAGCCCTCTAACAAGGAGCTATGGCTACACCTTC.

The chain is built from TRBV25-1 and TRBJ2-2; D is unclear. This CDR3 spans 15 amino acids. V was cut by 2 bases and J by 4 bases, with 11 bases left in between. Germline CDR1 MGHDK, CDR2 SYGVNS. CDR3 in amino acids: CASSERAVGTGELFF. CDR3 nucleotides: TGTGCCAGCAGTGAAAGGGCGGTTGGCACCGGGGAGCTGTTTTTT.

V is TRBV19 and J is TRBJ2-2, with D possibly called TRBD1 or TRBD2 (6 bases each). Between the trimmed V and J ends, which lost 7 bases and 7 bases, there was a span of 13 bases. This CDR3 has 13 amino acids. Germline V gene sequence: CDR1 LNHDA, CDR2 SQIVND (reference sequence). CDR3 region: CASTRGQVGELFF. The CDR3, as DNA: TGTGCCAGTACCCGGGGGCAAGTCGGGGAGCTGTTTTTT. Supplemented by reference TRBV19 and TRBJ2-2, the full variable domain reads DGGITQSPKYLFRKEGQNVTLSCEQNLNHDAMYWYRQDPGQGLRLIYYSQIVNDFQKGDIAEGYSVSREKKESFPLTVTSAQKNPTAFYLCASTRGQVGELFFGEGSRLTVL.

The V call is TRBV10-3, the J call TRBJ1-3; possible D gene TRBD1, 5 bases. CDR1 is ENHRY and CDR2 is SYGVKD in the germline V gene. Trimming shortened V by 8 bases and J by 4 bases, and 12 bases separated the two germline ends. CDR3 length: 13 amino acids. CDR3 region: CAIGTTEGNTIYF. CDR3 sequence (DNA): TGTGCCATCGGGACGACGGAGGGAAACACCATATATTTT.

This chain joins TRBV4-1 and TRBJ2-1; D might be TRBD2 (7 bases). Trimming took 0 bases from V and 2 from J, leaving 17 bases between them. Germline CDR1 MGHRA, CDR2 YSYEKL. The CDR3 is 18 amino acids. The CDR3, as DNA: TGCGCCAGCAGCCAAGATCTCCGAGGCGGGGGCCCCTACAATGAGCAGTTCTTC. This gives the protein CASSQDLRGGGPYNEQFF.

The chain has TRBV21-1 and TRBJ2-5. TRBV21-1 is noted as a pseudogene. The CDR3 runs 15 residues. The CDR3 loop reads CASSKVPSYQETQYF. The CDR3 DNA sequence: TGTGCCAGCAGCAAAGTCCCCAGCTACCAAGAGACCCAGTACTTC.

This chain connects TRBV5-6 to TRBJ1-5; 7 nucleotides agree with TRBD1. Unmatched junction bases numbered 7, after V lost 3 bases and J lost 4 bases. This CDR3 is 15 amino acids long. The V gene's germline CDR1 is SGHDT and CDR2 YYEEEE. The CDR3 loop reads CASSSGGVRNQPQHF. Here the CDR3 DNA reads TGTGCCAGCAGCTCAGGGGGGGTTAGGAATCAGCCCCAGCATTTT.

The sample holds one count of this clone. CDR3 sequence reads: CASGRSYNSPLHF. The CDR3 bases are TGTGCCAGCGGACGGTCCTATAATTCACCCCTCCACTTT. This chain links TRBV27 with TRBJ1-6; no clear D. Deletions cut 8 bases from V and 1 base from J, with 6 bases between. The germline CDR1 and CDR2 sequences are MNHEY and SMNVEV (reference sequence). The CDR3 extends over 13 amino acids.

This clone occurred a few times. The J gene is TRBJ1-1, the V gene TRBV2; possibly TRBD1 for D (5 bases). Per germline, CDR1 SNHLY and CDR2 FYNNEI. The V end lost 0 bases, the J end lost 8 bases, and 7 bases lay between the germline ends. The CDR3 totals 12 residues. CDR3 loop: CASSEAGTEAFF. The CDR3 coding sequence is TGTGCCAGCAGTGAAGCCGGGACGGAAGCTTTCTTT.

The gene calls are TRBV30 and TRBJ2-5, with unresolved D. The CDR3 consists of 12 residues. V shed 4 bases and J shed 2 bases, with 8 bases lying between them. Germline assignment: CDR1 GTSNPN and CDR2 SVGIG (reference sequence). Here the CDR3 DNA reads TGTGCCTGGAACACTGAGCAAGAGACCCAGTACTTC. Protein: CAWNTEQETQYF.

The rearrangement uses TRBV4-3 and TRBJ2-3; 8 bases agree with TRBD1. J was trimmed by 3 bases and V by 2 bases; bases with no gene match: 13. The CDR3 sequence is 18 residues long. Germline V gene data show CDR1 as LGHNA and CDR2 as YSLEER. The CDR3 spells CASSQMGQGAGRTDTQYF. The DNA of the CDR3 is TGCGCCAGCAGCCAAATGGGCCAGGGGGCGGGGCGAACAGATACGCAGTATTTT.

The chain is built from TRBV19 and TRBJ2-2; tentative D call: TRBD2 (6 bases). The CDR3 length is 14 residues. Trimming took off 4 bases at V and 5 bases at J, with 11 bases between the two ends. In germline, CDR1 is LNHDA, CDR2 SQIVND (reference sequence). This CDR3 reads CASSNRDFTGELFF. CDR3 nucleotide sequence: TGTGCCAGTAGTAACCGGGACTTTACCGGGGAGCTGTTTTTT.